These 2 T cell receptor beta chains originate from one sample sequenced in a study of blood T cell repertoires in COVID-19. TCRdb keeps only in-frame clones here, not all; method: immunoSEQ multiplex PCR. There are about 220,000 clones in the sample; nearly 90% occur only once, and roughly 15% lies in the top ten. Sequencing was done on a sample of PBMCs or T cells enriched from blood (not recorded which). The source of these receptors is a man aged 25 to 40 who had been exposed to COVID-19.

J is TRBJ2-7 and V is TRBV2; D not certain. This CDR3 is 12 amino acids long. Trimming shortened V by 5 bases and J by 4 bases, and 9 bases separated the two germline ends. From germline, CDR1 is SNHLY and CDR2 FYNNEI. The CDR3: CASSPLNYEQYF. The CDR3 DNA is TGTGCCAGCAGTCCCCTAAATTACGAGCAGTACTTC.

V and J are TRBV3-1 (or the pseudogene TRBV3-2) and TRBJ1-2; D is unresolved. The CDR3 has 15 residues. V gave up 0 bases and J gave up 4 bases, with 12 bases separating them. Germline CDR1 and CDR2: LGHDT and YNNKEL (reference sequence). DNA of the CDR3: TGTGCCAGCAGCCAAGATATCCGGAGAAGCTATGGCTACACCTTC. Amino acids: CASSQDIRRSYGYTF.